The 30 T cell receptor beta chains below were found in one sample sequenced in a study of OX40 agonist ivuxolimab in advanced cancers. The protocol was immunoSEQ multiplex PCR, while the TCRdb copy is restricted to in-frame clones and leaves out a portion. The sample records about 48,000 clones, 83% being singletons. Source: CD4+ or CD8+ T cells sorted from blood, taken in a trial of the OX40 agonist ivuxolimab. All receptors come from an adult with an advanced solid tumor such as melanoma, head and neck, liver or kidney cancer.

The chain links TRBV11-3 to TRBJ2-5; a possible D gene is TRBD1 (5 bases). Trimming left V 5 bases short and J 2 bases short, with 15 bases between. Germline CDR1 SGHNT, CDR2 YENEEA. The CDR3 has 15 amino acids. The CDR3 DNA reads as TGTGCCAGCAGCCCCAATGGGGCAGGGCAAGAGACCCAGTACTTC. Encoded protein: CASSPNGAGQETQYF.

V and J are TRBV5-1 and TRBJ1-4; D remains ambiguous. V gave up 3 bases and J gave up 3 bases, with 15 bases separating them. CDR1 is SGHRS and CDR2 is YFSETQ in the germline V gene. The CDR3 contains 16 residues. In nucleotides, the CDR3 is TGCGCCAGCAGCTCTCCCTCGGGCACAGCTAATGAAAAACTGTTTTTT. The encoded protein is CASSSPSGTANEKLFF. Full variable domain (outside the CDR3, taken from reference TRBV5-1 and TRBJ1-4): KAGVTQTPRYLIKTRGQQVTLSCSPISGHRSVSWYQQTPGQGLQFLFEYFSETQRNKGNFPGRFSGRQFSNSRSEMNVSTLELGDSALYLCASSSPSGTANEKLFFGSGTQLSVL.

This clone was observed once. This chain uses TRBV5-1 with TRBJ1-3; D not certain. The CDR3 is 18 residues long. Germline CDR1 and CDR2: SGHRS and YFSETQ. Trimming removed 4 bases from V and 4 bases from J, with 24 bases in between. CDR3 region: CASSSLGSGTWRGNTIYF. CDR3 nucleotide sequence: TGCGCCAGCAGCAGCCTAGGGTCGGGCACCTGGAGGGGAAACACCATATATTTT.

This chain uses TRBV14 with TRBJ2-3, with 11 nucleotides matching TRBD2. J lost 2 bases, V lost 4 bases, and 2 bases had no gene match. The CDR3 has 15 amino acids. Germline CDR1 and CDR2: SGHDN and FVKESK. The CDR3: CASSRLAGYTDTQYF. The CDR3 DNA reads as TGTGCCAGCAGCCGACTAGCGGGGTACACAGATACGCAGTATTTT.

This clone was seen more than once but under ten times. CDR3 nucleotides: TGTGCCAGTAGTATAGCGGCAGGGGTTGACTATGGCTACACCTTC. Translation: CASSIAAGVDYGYTF. The genes are TRBV19 and TRBJ1-2; TRBD1 might be the D (6 bases). With 1 base removed from V and 3 bases from J, the gap between germline ends came to 12 bases. Germline CDR1 reads LNHDA; CDR2 reads SQIVND (reference sequence). The CDR3 consists of 15 residues.

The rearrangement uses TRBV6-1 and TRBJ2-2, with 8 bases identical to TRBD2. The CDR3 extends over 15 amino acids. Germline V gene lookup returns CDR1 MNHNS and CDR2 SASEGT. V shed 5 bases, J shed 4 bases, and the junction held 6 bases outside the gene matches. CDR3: CASSFSGASTGELFF. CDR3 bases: TGTGCCAGCAGTTTTAGCGGGGCGAGCACCGGGGAGCTGTTTTTT.

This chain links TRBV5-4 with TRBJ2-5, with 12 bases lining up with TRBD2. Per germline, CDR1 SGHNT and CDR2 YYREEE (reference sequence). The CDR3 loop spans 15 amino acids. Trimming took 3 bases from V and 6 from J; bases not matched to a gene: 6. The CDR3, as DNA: TGTGCCAGCAGCTCACGGACTAGCGGGGCCAAGACCCAGTACTTC. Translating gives CASSSRTSGAKTQYF.

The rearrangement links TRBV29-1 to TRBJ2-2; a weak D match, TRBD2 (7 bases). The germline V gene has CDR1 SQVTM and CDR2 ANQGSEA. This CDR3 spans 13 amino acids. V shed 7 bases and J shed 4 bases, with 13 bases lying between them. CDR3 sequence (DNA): TGCAGCGCTACTAGGGGGGGCACCGGGGAGCTGTTTTTT. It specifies CSATRGGTGELFF.

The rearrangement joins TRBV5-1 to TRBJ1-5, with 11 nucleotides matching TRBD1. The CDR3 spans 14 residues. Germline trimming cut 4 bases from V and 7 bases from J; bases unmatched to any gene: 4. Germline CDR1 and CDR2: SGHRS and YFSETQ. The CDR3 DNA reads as TGCGCCAGCAGCCTGGGACAGGGGGAGCAGCCCCAGCATTTT. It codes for CASSLGQGEQPQHF.

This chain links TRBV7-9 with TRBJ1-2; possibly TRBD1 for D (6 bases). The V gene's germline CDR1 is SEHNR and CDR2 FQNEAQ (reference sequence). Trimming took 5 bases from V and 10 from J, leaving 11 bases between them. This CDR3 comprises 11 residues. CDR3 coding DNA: TGTGCCAGCAGCCTTCACAGGGACTACACCTTC. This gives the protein CASSLHRDYTF.

CDR3 coding DNA: TGTGCCAGCACCCGACTAGCGGGGGATAGTGAGCAGTTCTTC. Amino acid sequence: CASTRLAGDSEQFF. The chain links TRBV7-3 to TRBJ2-1; the match to TRBD2 covers 12 bases. In germline, CDR1 is SGHTA, CDR2 FQGTGA. The CDR3 totals 14 residues. Trimming took 7 bases from V and 9 from J; bases not matched to a gene: 7.

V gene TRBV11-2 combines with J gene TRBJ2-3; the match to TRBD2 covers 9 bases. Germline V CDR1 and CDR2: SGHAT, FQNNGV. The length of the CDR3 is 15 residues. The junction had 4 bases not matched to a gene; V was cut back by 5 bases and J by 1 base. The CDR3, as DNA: TGTGCCAGCAGCGATTTAGCGGGGGGCACAGATACGCAGTATTTT. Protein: CASSDLAGGTDTQYF.

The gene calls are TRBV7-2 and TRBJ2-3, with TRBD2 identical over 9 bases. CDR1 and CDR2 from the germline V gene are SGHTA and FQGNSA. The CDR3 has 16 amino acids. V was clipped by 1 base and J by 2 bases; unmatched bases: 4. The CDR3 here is CASSLDPSGDTDTQYF. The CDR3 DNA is TGTGCCAGCAGCTTAGATCCTAGCGGGGACACAGATACGCAGTATTTT.

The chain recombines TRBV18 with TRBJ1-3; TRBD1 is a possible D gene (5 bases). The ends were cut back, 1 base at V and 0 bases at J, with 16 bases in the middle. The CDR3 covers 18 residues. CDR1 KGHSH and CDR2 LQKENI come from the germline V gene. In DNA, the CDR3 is TGTGCCAGCTCACCACGGACATGGGGACCGCACTCTGGAAACACCATATATTTT. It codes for CASSPRTWGPHSGNTIYF.

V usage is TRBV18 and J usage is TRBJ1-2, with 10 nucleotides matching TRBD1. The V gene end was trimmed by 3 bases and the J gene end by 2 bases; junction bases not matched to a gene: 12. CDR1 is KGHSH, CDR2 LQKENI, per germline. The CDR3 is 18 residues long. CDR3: CASSPLRGTGAVNYGYTF. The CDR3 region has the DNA TGTGCCAGCTCACCCCTAAGGGGGACAGGGGCCGTGAACTATGGCTACACCTTC. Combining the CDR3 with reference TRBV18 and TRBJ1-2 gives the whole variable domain NAGVMQNPRHLVRRRGQEARLRCSPMKGHSHVYWYRQLPEEGLKFMVYLQKENIIDESGMPKERFSAEFPKEGPSILRIQQVVRGDSAAYFCASSPLRGTGAVNYGYTFGSGTRLTVV.

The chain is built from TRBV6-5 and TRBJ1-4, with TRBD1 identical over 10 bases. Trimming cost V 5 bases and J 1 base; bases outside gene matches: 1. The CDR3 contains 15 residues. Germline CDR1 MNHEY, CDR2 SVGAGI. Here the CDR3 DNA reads TGTGCCAGCAGTCGGACAGGGGGAACTAATGAAAAACTGTTTTTT. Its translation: CASSRTGGTNEKLFF.

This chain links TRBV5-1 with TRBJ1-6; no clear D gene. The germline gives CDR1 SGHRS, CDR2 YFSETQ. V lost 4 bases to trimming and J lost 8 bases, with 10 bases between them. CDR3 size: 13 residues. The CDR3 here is CASSIGRHSPLHF. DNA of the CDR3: TGCGCCAGCAGCATAGGACGACATTCACCCCTCCACTTT.

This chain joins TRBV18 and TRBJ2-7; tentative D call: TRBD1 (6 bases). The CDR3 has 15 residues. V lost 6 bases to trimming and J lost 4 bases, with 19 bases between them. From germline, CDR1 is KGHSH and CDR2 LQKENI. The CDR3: CASSLGQGYIYEQYF. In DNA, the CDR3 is TGTGCCAGCTCCCTCGGTCAGGGGTACATTTACGAGCAGTACTTC.

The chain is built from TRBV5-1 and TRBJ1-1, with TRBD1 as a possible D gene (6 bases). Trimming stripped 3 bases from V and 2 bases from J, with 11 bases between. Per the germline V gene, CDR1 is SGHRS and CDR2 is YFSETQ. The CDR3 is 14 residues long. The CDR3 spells CASSWRGFNTEAFF. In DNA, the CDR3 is TGCGCCAGCAGCTGGAGGGGGTTCAACACTGAAGCTTTCTTT.

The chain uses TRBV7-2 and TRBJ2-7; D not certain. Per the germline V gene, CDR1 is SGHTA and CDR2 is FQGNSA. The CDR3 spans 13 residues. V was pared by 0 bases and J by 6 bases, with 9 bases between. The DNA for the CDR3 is TGTGCCAGCAGCTTAGCGGCAGTGCCCGAGCAGTACTTC. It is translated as CASSLAAVPEQYF.

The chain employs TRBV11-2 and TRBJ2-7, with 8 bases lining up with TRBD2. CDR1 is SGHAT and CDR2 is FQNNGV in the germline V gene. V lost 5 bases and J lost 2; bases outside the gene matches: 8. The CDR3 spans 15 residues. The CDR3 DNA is TGTGCCAGCAGCCTGGGACCGGGAGGGGCCTACGAGCAGTACTTC. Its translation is CASSLGPGGAYEQYF.

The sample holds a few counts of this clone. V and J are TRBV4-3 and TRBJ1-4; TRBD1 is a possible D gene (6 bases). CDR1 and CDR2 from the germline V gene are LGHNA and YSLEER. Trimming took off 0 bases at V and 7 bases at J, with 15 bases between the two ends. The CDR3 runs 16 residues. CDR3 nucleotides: TGCGCCAGCAGCCAAGATAGGGGGGTCCGGGCTGAAAAACTGTTTTTT. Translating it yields CASSQDRGVRAEKLFF.

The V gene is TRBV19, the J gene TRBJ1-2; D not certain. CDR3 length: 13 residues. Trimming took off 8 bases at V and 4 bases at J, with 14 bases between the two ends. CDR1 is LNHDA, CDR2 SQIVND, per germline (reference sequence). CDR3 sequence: CASERYKGYGYTF. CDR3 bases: TGTGCCAGTGAACGCTACAAAGGCTATGGCTACACCTTC.

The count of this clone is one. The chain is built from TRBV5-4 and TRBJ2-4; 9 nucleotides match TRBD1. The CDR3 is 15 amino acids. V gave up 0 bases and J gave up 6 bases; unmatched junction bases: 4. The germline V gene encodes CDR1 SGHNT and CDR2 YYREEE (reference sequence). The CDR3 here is CASSLGRTGVNIQYF. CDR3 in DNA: TGTGCCAGCAGCTTGGGTCGGACAGGGGTAAACATTCAGTACTTC.

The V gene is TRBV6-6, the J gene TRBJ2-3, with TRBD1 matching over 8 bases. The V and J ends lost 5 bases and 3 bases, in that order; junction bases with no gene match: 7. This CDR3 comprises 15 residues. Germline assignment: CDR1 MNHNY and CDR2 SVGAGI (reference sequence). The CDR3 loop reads CASSHSGGRTDTQYF. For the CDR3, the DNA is TGTGCCAGCAGTCATTCAGGGGGCCGGACAGATACGCAGTATTTT.

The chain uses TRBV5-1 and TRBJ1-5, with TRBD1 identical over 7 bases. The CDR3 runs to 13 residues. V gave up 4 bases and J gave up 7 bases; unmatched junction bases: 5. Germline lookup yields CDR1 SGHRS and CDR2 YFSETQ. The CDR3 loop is CASSDRVGQPQHF. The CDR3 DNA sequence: TGCGCCAGCAGCGACAGGGTAGGGCAGCCCCAGCATTTT.

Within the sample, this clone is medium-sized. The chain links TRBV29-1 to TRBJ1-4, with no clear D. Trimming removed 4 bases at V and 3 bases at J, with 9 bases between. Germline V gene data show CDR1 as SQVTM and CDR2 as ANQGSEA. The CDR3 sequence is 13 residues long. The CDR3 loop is CSVGGESNEKLFF. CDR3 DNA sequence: TGCAGCGTTGGGGGAGAATCTAATGAAAAACTGTTTTTT.

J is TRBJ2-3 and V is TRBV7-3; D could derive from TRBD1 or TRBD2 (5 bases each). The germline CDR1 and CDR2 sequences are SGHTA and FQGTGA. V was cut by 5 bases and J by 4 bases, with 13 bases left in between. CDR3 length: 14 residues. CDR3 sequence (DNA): TGTGCCAGCAGCCCAATTCCGGGGCCAGATACGCAGTATTTT. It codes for CASSPIPGPDTQYF.

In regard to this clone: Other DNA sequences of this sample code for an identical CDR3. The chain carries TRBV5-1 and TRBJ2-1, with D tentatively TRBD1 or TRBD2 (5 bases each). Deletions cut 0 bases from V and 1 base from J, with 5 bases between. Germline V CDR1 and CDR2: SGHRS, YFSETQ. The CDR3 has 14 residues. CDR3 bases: TGCGCCAGCAGCTTGGGGGGGTCCTACAATGAGCAGTTCTTC. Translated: CASSLGGSYNEQFF.

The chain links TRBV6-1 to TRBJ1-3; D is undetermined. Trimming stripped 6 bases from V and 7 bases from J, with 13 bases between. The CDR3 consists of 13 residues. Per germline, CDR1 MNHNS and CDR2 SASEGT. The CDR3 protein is CASRIGIHNTIYF. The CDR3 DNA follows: TGTGCCAGCAGAATCGGGATTCATAACACCATATATTTT.